This TCR beta chain is drawn from a study of identical twins. About this clonotype itself: The antigen is undetermined.

Study results and caveats: For out-of-frame alpha sequences shared by twins, low generation probability was in excess.

CDR3 length: 15 amino acids. Looked up from germline, CDR1 is KGHDR and CDR2 is SFDVKD. V dropped 2 bases and J dropped 6; count of bases not matched to a gene: 6. Healthy Caucasians alone served as donors. Template switching, a step in the protocol, added a universal primer site, and cDNA carried unique molecular identifiers. MiXCR, applied by TCRdb to the 5' RACE reads, yields one record per CDR3 protein. The sample lists 690,000 or so distinct CDR3 sequences; 8.6% were seen once. The same sample was also studied in work on yellow fever vaccine responses in identical twins. This second study says: Convergence reportedly seemed to mark part of the twins' vaccine T cell response, with personalization marking the rest.

The chain recombines TRBV24-1 with TRBJ2-1; 7 bases fit TRBD2. Sequencing used PBMCs. This sequence originates from a woman aged 18-35 years in good health. The CDR3 DNA reads TGTGCCACCAGTGATTCCGGGACTAAGCCCAATGAGCAGTTCTTC. Amino acid sequence: CATSDSGTKPNEQFF.